One and the same sample provided the 10 T cell receptor beta chains below, sequenced in a study of CD8 T cells in Susac syndrome. RNA amounts of roughly 0.5 to 1 ug underwent reverse transcription with random hexamers. TCRdb re-called the immunoSEQ multiplex PCR reads with MiXCR, one entry per CDR3 protein. The sample has around 300,000 distinct CDR3 sequences; roughly 90% are singletons. Sample: CD8+ T cells from PBMCs. The receptors were gathered from a human donor with multiple sclerosis.

The V and J genes are TRBV29-1 and TRBJ2-2; unclear D gene. The germline CDR1 and CDR2 sequences are SQVTM and ANQGSEA. This CDR3 is built from 11 residues. Trimming left V 6 bases short and J 2 bases short, with 4 bases between. The CDR3 bases are TGCAGCGTCCGAAACACCGGGGAGCTGTTTTTT. Amino acid sequence: CSVRNTGELFF.

This chain's CDR3 is CASSPQSLGLDVEQYF. The CDR3 DNA reads as TGTGCCAGCTCACCTCAATCCCTGGGACTAGATGTCGAGCAGTACTTC. The chain uses TRBV18 and TRBJ2-7, with 8 nucleotides matching TRBD2. The CDR3 runs to 16 residues. Germline loops: CDR1 KGHSH, CDR2 LQKENI. The V and J ends lost 3 bases and 6 bases, in that order; junction bases with no gene match: 13.

This clonotype was observed once. This chain joins TRBV24-1 and TRBJ1-5; a weak D match, TRBD1 (5 bases). Germline V gene data show CDR1 as KGHDR and CDR2 as SFDVKD. This CDR3 comprises 13 residues. V lost 4 bases and J lost 15, with 18 bases in between. CDR3 region: CATSEFRDGPRHF. Written as DNA, the CDR3 is TGTGCCACCAGTGAATTCCGGGACGGACCTCGGCATTTT.

This clonotype was counted a single time. The rearrangement joins TRBV15 to TRBJ2-3; D is unclear. CDR3 length equals 16 residues. CDR1 and CDR2 (germline): LNHNV, YYDKDF (reference sequence). Trimming took off 7 bases at V and 3 bases at J, with 20 bases between the two ends. This chain's CDR3 is CATNSDEEIGTDTQYF. Here the CDR3 DNA reads TGTGCCACCAACTCCGATGAGGAAATCGGTACAGATACGCAGTATTTT. Combining the CDR3 with reference TRBV15 and TRBJ2-3 gives the whole variable domain DAMVIQNPRYQVTQFGKPVTLSCSQTLNHNVMYWYQQKSSQAPKLLFHYYDKDFNNEADTPDNFQSRRPNTSFCFLDIRSPGLGDTAMYLCATNSDEEIGTDTQYFGPGTRLTVL.

The chain joins TRBV5-1 to TRBJ2-3; tentatively, D is TRBD1 (5 bases). This CDR3 comprises 16 residues. Trimming shortened V by 6 bases and J by 0 bases, and 17 bases separated the two germline ends. Germline CDR1 reads SGHRS; CDR2 reads YFSETQ. The CDR3 nucleotides are TGCGCCAGCATCCCAGGGCGGAGCTCTAGCACAGATACGCAGTATTTT. Translation: CASIPGRSSSTDTQYF.

The chain has TRBV27 and TRBJ2-1, with D tentatively TRBD1 (6 bases). Deletions cut 5 bases from V and 4 bases from J, with 12 bases between. Germline values: CDR1 MNHEY, CDR2 SMNVEV (reference sequence). The CDR3 has 14 residues. CDR3 sequence: CASSTQGYYNEQFF. CDR3 DNA: TGTGCCAGCAGTACACAGGGTTATTACAATGAGCAGTTCTTC.

The gene calls are TRBV15 and TRBJ2-5, with D perhaps given as TRBD1 or TRBD2 (5 bases each). V was cut by 10 bases and J by 5 bases, with 23 bases left in between. Germline CDR1 LNHNV, CDR2 YYDKDF (reference sequence). This CDR3 comprises 15 residues. CDR3 nucleotide sequence: TGTGCCAGCACGAGGGGTGCCTCGTCCCAGGAGACCCAGTACTTC. Translated: CASTRGASSQETQYF.

The V and J genes are TRBV14 and TRBJ1-1; D is undetermined. The CDR3 is 16 residues long. Trimming took off 0 bases at V and 0 bases at J, with 11 bases between the two ends. Germline V lookup: CDR1 SGHDN, CDR2 FVKESK. For the CDR3, the DNA is TGTGCCAGCAGCCAAGATGCGGACTGGATGAACACTGAAGCTTTCTTT. Translating gives CASSQDADWMNTEAFF.

The chain is built from TRBV24-1 and TRBJ2-3; TRBD1 matches at 7 bases. There are 15 residues in the CDR3. Per the germline V gene, CDR1 is KGHDR and CDR2 is SFDVKD. V lost 2 bases and J lost 2; bases outside the gene matches: 3. The CDR3 bases are TGTGCCACCAGTGATTGGGACAGTTTCACAGATACGCAGTATTTT. Its protein is CATSDWDSFTDTQYF.

The chain is built from TRBV13 and TRBJ1-3; no clear D. The CDR3 is 14 residues long. Trimming left V 1 base short and J 0 bases short, with 4 bases between. The germline gives CDR1 PRHDT, CDR2 FYEKMQ (reference sequence). The CDR3 sequence is CASSLEYSGNTIYF. In DNA, the CDR3 is TGTGCCAGCAGCTTAGAGTACTCTGGAAACACCATATATTTT. Drawing the rest from reference TRBV13 and TRBJ1-3, the complete variable domain is AAGVIQSPRHLIKEKRETATLKCYPIPRHDTVYWYQQGPGQDPQFLISFYEKMQSDKGSIPDRFSAQQFSDYHSELNMSSLELGDSALYFCASSLEYSGNTIYFGEGSWLTVV.